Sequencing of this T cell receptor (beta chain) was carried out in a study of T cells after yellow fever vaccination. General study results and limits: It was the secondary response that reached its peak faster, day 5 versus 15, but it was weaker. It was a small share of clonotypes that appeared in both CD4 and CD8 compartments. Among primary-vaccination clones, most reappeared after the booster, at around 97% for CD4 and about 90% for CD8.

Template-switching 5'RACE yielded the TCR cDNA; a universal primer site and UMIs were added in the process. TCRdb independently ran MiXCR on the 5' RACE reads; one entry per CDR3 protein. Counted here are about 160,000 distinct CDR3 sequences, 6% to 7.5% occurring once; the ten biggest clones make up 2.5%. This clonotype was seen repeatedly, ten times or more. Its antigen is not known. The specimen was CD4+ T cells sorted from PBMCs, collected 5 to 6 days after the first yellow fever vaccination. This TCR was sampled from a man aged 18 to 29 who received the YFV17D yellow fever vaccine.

The CDR3 bases are TGTGCCAGCAGTTACGCAGGCTACGAGCAGTACGTC. This encodes CASSYAGYEQYV. This chain links TRBV6-6 with TRBJ2-7; D not resolved. Per the germline V gene, CDR1 is MNHNY and CDR2 is SVGAGI (reference sequence). V was cut by 2 bases and J by 3 bases, with 5 bases left in between. This CDR3 has 12 residues.